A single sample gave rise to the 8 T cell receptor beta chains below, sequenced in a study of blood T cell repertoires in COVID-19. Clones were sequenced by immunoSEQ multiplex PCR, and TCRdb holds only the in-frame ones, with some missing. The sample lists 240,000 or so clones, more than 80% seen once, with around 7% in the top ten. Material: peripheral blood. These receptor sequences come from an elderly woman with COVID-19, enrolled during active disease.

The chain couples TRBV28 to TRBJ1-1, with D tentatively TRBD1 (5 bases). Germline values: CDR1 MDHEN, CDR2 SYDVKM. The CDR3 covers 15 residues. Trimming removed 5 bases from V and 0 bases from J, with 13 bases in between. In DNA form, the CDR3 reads TGTGCCAGCAGTCGCAGGGAACAGCTGAACACTGAAGCTTTCTTT. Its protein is CASSRREQLNTEAFF. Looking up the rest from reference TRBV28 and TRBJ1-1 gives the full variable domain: DVKVTQSSRYLVKRTGEKVFLECVQDMDHENMFWYRQDPGLGLRLIYFSYDVKMKEKGDIPEGYSVSREKKERFSLILESASTNQTSMYLCASSRREQLNTEAFFGQGTRLTVV.

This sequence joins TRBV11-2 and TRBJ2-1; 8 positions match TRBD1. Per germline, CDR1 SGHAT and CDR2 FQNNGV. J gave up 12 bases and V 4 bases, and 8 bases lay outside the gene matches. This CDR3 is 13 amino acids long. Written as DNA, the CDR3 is TGTGCCAGCAGCTCTACCACAGGGGGTCCGCAGTTCTTC. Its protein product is CASSSTTGGPQFF.

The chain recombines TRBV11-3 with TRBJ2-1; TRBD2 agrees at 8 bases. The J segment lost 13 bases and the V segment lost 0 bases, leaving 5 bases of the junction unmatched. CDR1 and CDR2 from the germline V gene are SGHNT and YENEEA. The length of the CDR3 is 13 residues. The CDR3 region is CASSLDPREGQFF. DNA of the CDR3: TGTGCCAGCAGCTTAGACCCCCGGGAGGGCCAGTTCTTC. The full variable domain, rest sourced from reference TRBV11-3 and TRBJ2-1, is EAGVVQSPRYKIIEKKQPVAFWCNPISGHNTLYWYLQNLGQGPELLIRYENEEAVDDSQLPKDRFSAERLKGVDSTLKIQPAELGDSAVYLCASSLDPREGQFFGPGTRLTVL.

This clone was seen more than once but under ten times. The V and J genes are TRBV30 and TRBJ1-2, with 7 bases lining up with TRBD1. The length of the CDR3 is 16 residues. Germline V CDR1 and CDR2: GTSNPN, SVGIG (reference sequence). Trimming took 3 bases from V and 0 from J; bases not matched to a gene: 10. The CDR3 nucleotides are TGTGCCTGGAGCCCAGCAGGGGGAAAAGCTAACTATGGCTACACCTTC. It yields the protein CAWSPAGGKANYGYTF. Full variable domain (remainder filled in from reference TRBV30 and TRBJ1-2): SQTIHQWPATLVQPVGSPLSLECTVEGTSNPNLYWYRQAAGRGLQLLFYSVGIGQISSEVPQNLSASRPQDRQFILSSKKLLLSDSGFYLCAWSPAGGKANYGYTFGSGTRLTVV.

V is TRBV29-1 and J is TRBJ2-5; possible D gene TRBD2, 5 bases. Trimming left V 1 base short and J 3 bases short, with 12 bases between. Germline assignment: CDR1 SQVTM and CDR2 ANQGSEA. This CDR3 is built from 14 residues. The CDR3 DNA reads TGCAGCGTTGAAGTCGGACTTCCGAAAGAGACCCAGTACTTC. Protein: CSVEVGLPKETQYF. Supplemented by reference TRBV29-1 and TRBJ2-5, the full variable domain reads SAVISQKPSRDICQRGTSLTIQCQVDSQVTMMFWYRQQPGQSLTLIATANQGSEATYESGFVIDKFPISRPNLTFSTLTVSNMSPEDSSIYLCSVEVGLPKETQYFGPGTRLLVL.

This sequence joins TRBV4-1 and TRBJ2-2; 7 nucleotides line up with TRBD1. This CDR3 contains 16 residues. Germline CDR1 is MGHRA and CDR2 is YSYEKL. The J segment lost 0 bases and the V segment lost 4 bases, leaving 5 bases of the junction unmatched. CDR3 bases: TGCGCCAGCAGCCTAACTGGGACAGCGAACACCGGGGAGCTGTTTTTT. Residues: CASSLTGTANTGELFF.

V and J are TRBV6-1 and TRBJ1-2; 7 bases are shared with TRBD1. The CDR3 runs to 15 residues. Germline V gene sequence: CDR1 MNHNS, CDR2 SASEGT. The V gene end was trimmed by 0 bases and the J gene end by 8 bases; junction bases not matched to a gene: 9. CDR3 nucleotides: TGTGCCAGCAGTGAAGCGCTTCTAGGACAGGTGGGCTACACCTTC. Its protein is CASSEALLGQVGYTF.

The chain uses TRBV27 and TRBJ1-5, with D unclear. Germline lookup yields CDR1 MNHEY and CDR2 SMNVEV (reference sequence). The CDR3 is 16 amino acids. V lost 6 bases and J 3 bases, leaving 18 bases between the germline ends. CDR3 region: CASSPIREGDNQPQHF. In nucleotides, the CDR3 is TGTGCCAGCAGCCCAATCCGGGAGGGCGACAATCAGCCCCAGCATTTT.